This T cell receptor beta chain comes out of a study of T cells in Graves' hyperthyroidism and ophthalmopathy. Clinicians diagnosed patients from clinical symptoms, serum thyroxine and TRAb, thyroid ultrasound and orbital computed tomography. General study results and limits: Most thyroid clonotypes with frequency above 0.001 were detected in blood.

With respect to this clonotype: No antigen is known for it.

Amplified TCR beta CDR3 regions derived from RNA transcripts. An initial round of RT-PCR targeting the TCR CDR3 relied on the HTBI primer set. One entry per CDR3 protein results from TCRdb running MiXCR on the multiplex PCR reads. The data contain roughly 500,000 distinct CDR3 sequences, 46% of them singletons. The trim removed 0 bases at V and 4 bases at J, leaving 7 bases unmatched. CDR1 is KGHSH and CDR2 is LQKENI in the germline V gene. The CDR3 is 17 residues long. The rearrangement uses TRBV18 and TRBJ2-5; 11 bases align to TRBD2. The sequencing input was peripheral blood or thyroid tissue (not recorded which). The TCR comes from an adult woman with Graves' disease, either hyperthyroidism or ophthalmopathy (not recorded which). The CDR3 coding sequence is TGTGCCAGCTCACCACCGAATAGCGGGAGGGGCGGAGAGACCCAGTACTTC. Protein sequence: CASSPPNSGRGGETQYF.